This T cell receptor (beta chain) was captured in a study of T cell responses to AZD1222 COVID-19 vaccine. General study findings and limits: Spike was spanned by vaccine-associated CD4 TCRs, which were dominant at 160-218 and 743-854. Among those given AZD1222, only six were seropositive at baseline. Repertoire samples came only from after the peak T cell response.

This CDR3 region has 14 residues. Germline V gives CDR1 MDHEN, CDR2 SYDVKM. The J segment lost 7 bases and the V segment lost 5 bases, leaving 11 bases of the junction unmatched. As concerns this clone: Its antigen is still unknown.

Measured with immunoSEQ multiplex PCR; TCRdb has only the in-frame clones, and not every one. This sample has about 150,000 clones; approximately 84% occur once, and the top ten carry 4.1%. The genes are TRBV28 and TRBJ2-7; TRBD1 aligns across 7 bases. The TCR comes from an adult in good health. Specimen: peripheral blood, collected on day 0 of AZD1222 vaccination. This CDR3 is CASSKLPGQTEQYF. In nucleotides, the CDR3 is TGTGCCAGCAGTAAGCTACCGGGACAGACTGAGCAGTACTTC.